The 17 T cell receptor beta chains in this list originate from one sample, sequenced in a study of T-cell reconstitution after alpha-beta-depleted transplantation in children. Unique molecular identifiers were used in preparing the TCRbeta library. TCRdb re-called the PCR reads with MiXCR, one entry per CDR3 protein. Here the sample spans approximately 590,000 distinct CDR3 sequences, about 10% being singletons. Sequencing was performed on PBMCs from the stem cell graft donor, taken from the stem cell graft. These receptors all stem from a human donor who donated a stem cell graft to a child with acute myeloid leukemia.

This clonotype was recorded at least ten times. The J gene is TRBJ1-2, the V gene TRBV12-3 or TRBV12-4, with TRBD1 identical over 10 bases. CDR3 length: 13 residues. After removal of 6 bases from V and 4 bases from J, the junction contained 2 bases not matched to a gene. The CDR3 DNA is TGTGCCAGCAGGGACAGGGGGAGCTATGGCTACACCTTC. This sequence encodes CASRDRGSYGYTF.

This chain connects TRBV5-1 to TRBJ2-7; 8 bases fit TRBD2. The CDR3 covers 14 residues. V trimming: 0 bases; J trimming: 7 bases; junction bases outside the gene matches: 6. Germline V CDR1 and CDR2: SGHRS, YFSETQ. The CDR3 DNA follows: TGCGCCAGCAGCTTGGTAGCGGGATCGAGGGAGCAGTACTTC. This codes for CASSLVAGSREQYF.

The rearrangement links TRBV7-9 to TRBJ2-7, with 9 bases aligning to TRBD1. CDR3 length: 13 amino acids. Germline V gene sequence: CDR1 SEHNR, CDR2 FQNEAQ (reference sequence). With 5 bases clipped from V and 10 bases from J, the junction kept 9 bases outside the gene matches. Here the CDR3 DNA reads TGTGCCAGCAGCGCCGGGACAGGGACGTCTCAGTACTTC. Its protein is CASSAGTGTSQYF.

In its sample, this clonotype was seen a few times. V and J are TRBV7-3 and TRBJ2-3; D is perhaps TRBD2 (6 bases). The CDR3 runs to 12 residues. Germline V gene sequence: CDR1 SGHTA, CDR2 FQGTGA. The ends were cut back, 4 bases at V and 8 bases at J, with 10 bases in the middle. The CDR3 bases are TGTGCCAGCAGCTCCGACGGGGGTACGCAGTATTTT. Protein: CASSSDGGTQYF.

The chain recombines TRBV6-1 with TRBJ2-1; 8 nucleotides line up with TRBD2. CDR1 MNHNS and CDR2 SASEGT come from the germline V gene. The CDR3 extends over 13 amino acids. The V segment lost 5 bases and the J segment 7 bases; nucleotides outside the gene matches: 4. The CDR3 loop is CASSPLAANEQFF. The DNA of the CDR3 is TGTGCCAGCAGTCCACTAGCGGCAAATGAGCAGTTCTTC.

This clonotype came up a few times. The CDR3 bases are TGTGCCAGCAGCGACGGGCTAGCGGGAGACCCAGATACGCAGTATTTT. Translating it yields CASSDGLAGDPDTQYF. The V and J genes are TRBV6-2 or TRBV6-3 and TRBJ2-3; 10 nucleotides match TRBD2. Germline V gene data show CDR1 as MNHEY and CDR2 as SVGEGT. This CDR3 contains 16 residues. V trimming: 6 bases; J trimming: 4 bases; junction bases outside the gene matches: 10.

The CDR3 spells CASSHRVMNTEAFF. CDR3 sequence (DNA): TGTGCCAGCAGTCACAGGGTCATGAACACTGAAGCTTTCTTT. The rearrangement links TRBV12-3 or TRBV12-4 to TRBJ1-1; D possibly corresponds to TRBD1 (6 bases). The V end lost 5 bases, the J end lost 0 bases, and 10 bases lay between the germline ends. This CDR3 has 14 amino acids.

This clonotype was detected a few times. The chain has TRBV5-1 and TRBJ2-7; D remains unclear. The CDR3 runs to 13 residues. Germline V gene lookup returns CDR1 SGHRS and CDR2 YFSETQ. Trimming removed 7 bases at V and 0 bases at J, with 11 bases between. CDR3 amino acids: CASRAESSYEQYF. In DNA, the CDR3 is TGCGCCAGCCGGGCGGAGAGCTCCTACGAGCAGTACTTC. The full variable domain, with the rest looked up from reference TRBV5-1 and TRBJ2-7, is KAGVTQTPRYLIKTRGQQVTLSCSPISGHRSVSWYQQTPGQGLQFLFEYFSETQRNKGNFPGRFSGRQFSNSRSEMNVSTLELGDSALYLCASRAESSYEQYFGPGTRLTVT.

This chain joins TRBV30 and TRBJ1-6; no reliable D call. This CDR3 is 14 amino acids long. In germline, CDR1 is GTSNPN, CDR2 SVGIG (reference sequence). Trimming removed 2 bases from V and 9 bases from J, with 14 bases in between. CDR3 in DNA: TGTGCCTGGAGTCCCCCCAGAAGGAGTTCACCCCTCCACTTT. This gives the protein CAWSPPRRSSPLHF.

The gene calls are TRBV2 and TRBJ2-7; weak D call: TRBD2 (5 bases). Trimming left V 8 bases short and J 0 bases short, with 14 bases between. The CDR3 loop spans 14 amino acids. Germline V gene sequence: CDR1 SNHLY, CDR2 FYNNEI. DNA for the CDR3: TGTGCCAGCCTTCCGGGATCAAGCTCCTACGAGCAGTACTTC. It is translated as CASLPGSSSYEQYF.

The chain employs TRBV29-1 and TRBJ1-1; D not certain. The CDR3 consists of 13 residues. Germline CDR1 SQVTM, CDR2 ANQGSEA. V shed 4 bases and J shed 0 bases, with 9 bases lying between them. The CDR3 sequence is CSVVTPLNTEAFF. The CDR3 bases are TGCAGCGTTGTAACCCCGTTGAACACTGAAGCTTTCTTT.

This clonotype was seen repeatedly, ten times or more. This rearrangement joins TRBV28 to TRBJ1-6, with D possibly matching TRBD1 (6 bases). Germline V CDR1 and CDR2: MDHEN, SYDVKM. V was cut by 8 bases and J by 6 bases, with 14 bases left in between. CDR3 size: 14 residues. The CDR3 here is CASAPGAGNSPLHF. The CDR3 DNA follows: TGTGCCAGCGCCCCGGGGGCTGGTAATTCACCCCTCCACTTT. Full variable domain (rest looked up from reference TRBV28 and TRBJ1-6): DVKVTQSSRYLVKRTGEKVFLECVQDMDHENMFWYRQDPGLGLRLIYFSYDVKMKEKGDIPEGYSVSREKKERFSLILESASTNQTSMYLCASAPGAGNSPLHFGNGTRLTVT.

A few counts support this clonotype. This rearrangement joins TRBV20-1 to TRBJ2-4; a possible D gene is TRBD1 (5 bases). V gave up 1 base and J gave up 3 bases, with 10 bases separating them. In germline, CDR1 is DFQATT, CDR2 SNEGSKA (reference sequence). CDR3 size: 14 residues. CDR3 sequence reads: CSARAGYGKNIQYF. CDR3 DNA: TGCAGTGCTAGAGCAGGGTATGGCAAAAACATTCAGTACTTC.

V gene TRBV20-1 combines with J gene TRBJ2-3, with 7 bases fitting TRBD2. This CDR3 has 15 residues. Looked up from germline, CDR1 is DFQATT and CDR2 is SNEGSKA (reference sequence). Trimming took 3 bases from V and 5 from J; bases not matched to a gene: 11. The CDR3: CSASLLAGVVDTQYF. For the CDR3, the DNA is TGCAGTGCTAGCCTGCTTGCGGGAGTGGTAGATACGCAGTATTTT.

This clonotype has more than one count but fewer than ten. The chain has TRBV29-1 and TRBJ1-1; possibly TRBD1 for D (6 bases). Trimming took 7 bases from V and 0 from J, leaving 9 bases between them. The germline gives CDR1 SQVTM, CDR2 ANQGSEA. The CDR3 totals 12 residues. DNA of the CDR3: TGCAGCGGGTCAGGGGTGAACACTGAAGCTTTCTTT. This translates into CSGSGVNTEAFF.

A word on this clonotype: Sequence at one end of the junction differs from germline and may be a read error. This CDR3 is CASSYGQGAPNTGAFF. The CDR3 DNA reads TGTGCCAGCAGTTACGGGCAGGGGGCTCCGAACACTGGAGCTTTCTTT. This chain uses TRBV6-5 with TRBJ1-1, with TRBD1 matching over 8 bases. The CDR3 totals 16 residues. Per the germline V gene, CDR1 is MNHEY and CDR2 is SVGAGI.

This clonotype was observed a handful of times. The chain carries TRBV28 and TRBJ1-1; TRBD1 might be the D (5 bases). The CDR3 length is 14 residues. CDR1 is MDHEN and CDR2 is SYDVKM in the germline V gene. V lost 6 bases to trimming and J lost 0 bases, with 11 bases between them. CDR3 DNA sequence: TGTGCCAGCAGCGAACAGGTGGTGAACACTGAAGCTTTCTTT. Its translation: CASSEQVVNTEAFF.